Presented here are 16 T cell receptor beta chains from one specimen sequenced in a study of human T cells and chemical hapten exposure. TCRdb recomputed calls from the RACE reads with MiXCR, one row per CDR3 protein. This sample has tens of thousands of distinct CDR3 sequences; 9.6% occur once, and the top ten carry around 15%. Time point of the sample: patch test 2, 6 weeks after DPC sensitization. Treatment: therapeutic diphenylcyclopropenone sensitization with weekly scalp DPC. RNA extraction used unfractionated whole blood as the source of total RNA. The input for sequencing was whole blood, taken in connection with sensitization to the hapten diphenylcyclopropenone (DPC). These receptors all come from a woman aged 30 to 39 with alopecia areata. Some clones in this sample may be carry-over from other donors' samples.

This clonotype occurred a few times. The V gene is TRBV2, the J gene TRBJ2-3; D remains unclear. The CDR3 has 11 residues. CDR1 is SNHLY and CDR2 is FYNNEI in the germline V gene. Trimming removed 6 bases from V and 3 bases from J, with 4 bases in between. In nucleotides, the CDR3 is TGTGCCAGCAGCCATACAGATACGCAGTATTTT. Its translation: CASSHTDTQYF.

This chain links TRBV20-1 with TRBJ2-7, with TRBD1 matching 7 bases. Trimming cost V 5 bases and J 6 bases; bases outside gene matches: 16. Germline lookup yields CDR1 DFQATT and CDR2 SNEGSKA (reference sequence). The CDR3 runs 15 residues. This CDR3 reads CSAHTNTGADGEQYF. CDR3 DNA: TGCAGTGCTCATACTAACACAGGGGCAGACGGCGAGCAGTACTTC.

The table lists this clonotype with many counts. This chain connects TRBV7-7 to TRBJ2-7; the match to TRBD1 covers 8 bases. From germline, CDR1 is SSHAT and CDR2 FNYEAQ (reference sequence). This CDR3 contains 14 residues. With 4 bases clipped from V and 2 bases from J, the junction kept 4 bases outside the gene matches. This CDR3 is CASSSGTGPYEQYF. CDR3 DNA sequence: TGTGCCAGCAGCTCCGGGACAGGACCCTACGAGCAGTACTTC.

With regard to this clonotype: This clone may be a read error of a much larger clone one base away. The gene calls are TRBV6-5 and TRBJ2-6, with D possibly matching TRBD2 (5 bases). The V gene's germline CDR1 is MNHEY and CDR2 SVGAGI. The CDR3 is 14 amino acids. V lost 6 bases to trimming and J lost 4 bases, with 10 bases between them. The CDR3 DNA reads TGTGCCAGCAGATTTGGGGAGGGGGCCAACGTCCTGACTTTC. Translated, it gives CASRFGEGANVLTF.

V gene TRBV6-5 combines with J gene TRBJ1-5; 7 bases agree with TRBD1. Germline CDR1 is MNHEY and CDR2 is SVGAGI. The length of the CDR3 is 12 residues. The ends lost 6 bases at V and 7 bases at J; junction bases unmatched: 3. CDR3 bases: TGTGCCAGCAGGACAGGGAACCAGCCCCAGCATTTT. Translation gives CASRTGNQPQHF.

This clonotype was seen repeatedly, ten times or more. The chain has TRBV5-4 and TRBJ1-1; D uncertain. There are 12 residues in the CDR3. With 0 bases removed from V and 7 bases from J, the gap between germline ends came to 7 bases. The germline gives CDR1 SGHNT, CDR2 YYREEE (reference sequence). This CDR3 is CASSLVADEAFF. The DNA of the CDR3 is TGTGCCAGCAGCTTGGTTGCAGATGAAGCTTTCTTT.

This clonotype was detected ten times or more. In DNA, the CDR3 is TGTGCCAGCAGTTTTTATGGCAGGGCTGAGAACACTGAAGCTTTCTTT. Translation gives CASSFYGRAENTEAFF. The V call is TRBV28, the J call TRBJ1-1; tentative D call: TRBD1 (5 bases). The germline CDR1 and CDR2 sequences are MDHEN and SYDVKM. Trimming took off 3 bases at V and 1 base at J, with 15 bases between the two ends. The CDR3 loop spans 16 amino acids.

This clonotype was seen at least ten times. The rearrangement links TRBV24-1 to TRBJ2-5; possibly TRBD1 for D (6 bases). The CDR3 consists of 16 residues. Germline-derived CDR1 and CDR2 are KGHDR and SFDVKD. The V end was cut by 3 bases, the J end by 1 base, with 14 bases between. CDR3 in DNA: TGTGCCACCAGTGATCCCCCGACAGGACCCCAAGAGACCCAGTACTTC. Its protein product is CATSDPPTGPQETQYF.

This chain links TRBV11-2 with TRBJ2-3; D call uncertain. Deletions cut 4 bases from V and 2 bases from J, with 13 bases between. CDR1 is SGHAT and CDR2 is FQNNGV in the germline V gene. The CDR3 is 15 residues long. The CDR3 sequence is CASSSIVTTTDTQYF. The CDR3 coding sequence is TGTGCCAGCAGCTCGATAGTCACTACCACAGATACGCAGTATTTT.

This clonotype was seen a handful of times. The CDR3 is CASSLASGPDTQYF. As DNA, the CDR3 is TGTGCCAGCAGCTTAGCCTCGGGACCAGATACGCAGTATTTT. The chain recombines TRBV7-6 with TRBJ2-3, with D possibly being TRBD1 or TRBD2 (5 bases each). The V gene lost 0 bases and the J gene lost 4 bases, with 8 bases spanning the gap. This CDR3 comprises 14 residues. Per germline, CDR1 SGHVS and CDR2 FNYEAQ.

This chain links TRBV29-1 with TRBJ2-7; weak D call: TRBD2 (5 bases). V dropped 6 bases and J dropped 4 bases, with 10 bases sitting between them. The CDR3 contains 11 residues. The germline CDR1 and CDR2 sequences are SQVTM and ANQGSEA. The CDR3 region has the DNA TGCAGCGTAAATGGGAGATACGAGCAGTACTTC. It specifies CSVNGRYEQYF.

This clonotype showed up many times. The rearrangement links TRBV28 to TRBJ2-3, with no clear D. The germline gives CDR1 MDHEN, CDR2 SYDVKM. The ends were cut back, 8 bases at V and 5 bases at J, with 17 bases in the middle. This CDR3 comprises 14 residues. CDR3 DNA: TGTGCCAGCCTCCGGACCGCACCTCGAGATACGCAGTATTTT. Protein: CASLRTAPRDTQYF.

In its sample, this clonotype ranks as medium-sized. This chain links TRBV7-2 with TRBJ2-7, with 7 nucleotides matching TRBD1. CDR1 and CDR2 (germline): SGHTA, FQGNSA. The CDR3 runs 13 residues. The V and J ends lost 6 bases and 5 bases, in that order; junction bases with no gene match: 7. The CDR3 region has the DNA TGTGCCAGCAGTTTCCGACAGGGCCACGAGCAGTACTTC. Amino acid sequence: CASSFRQGHEQYF.

In this sample, this clonotype turned up many times. The genes are TRBV20-1 and TRBJ2-7; D is possibly TRBD1 or TRBD2 (5 bases each). Germline CDR1 is DFQATT and CDR2 is SNEGSKA (reference sequence). The CDR3 spans 13 residues. Trimming removed 1 base at V and 6 bases at J, with 13 bases between. The CDR3 DNA sequence: TGCAGTGCTAGAGTTGCCTCGGGGCTCGAGCAGTACTTC. Amino acids: CSARVASGLEQYF.

This clonotype was detected only a few times. J is TRBJ2-1 and V is TRBV7-6; 8 positions match TRBD1. With 5 bases clipped from V and 0 bases from J, the junction kept 9 bases outside the gene matches. This CDR3 region has 17 residues. Germline V gene sequence: CDR1 SGHVS, CDR2 FNYEAQ. The CDR3 coding sequence is TGTGCCAGCAGCATGGGGACAGGCTATAGCTCCTACAATGAGCAGTTCTTC. Its translation is CASSMGTGYSSYNEQFF.

This clonotype has just a few counts. This chain uses TRBV4-2 with TRBJ1-6; D unresolved. V was pared by 3 bases and J by 8 bases, with 14 bases between. CDR1 is LGHNA and CDR2 is YNFKEQ in the germline V gene. The CDR3 consists of 15 residues. The CDR3 is CASSQRTADDSPLHF. In DNA, the CDR3 is TGTGCCAGCAGCCAGCGGACCGCGGACGATTCACCCCTCCACTTT.